What follows are 2 T cell receptor beta chains derived from one specimen sequenced in a study of T cells after yellow fever vaccination. MiXCR was run by TCRdb on the 5' RACE reads, yielding one entry per CDR3 protein. The sample includes 300,000 or so distinct CDR3 sequences, approximately 8% of them seen just once. Source: PBMCs, taken approximately 47 days after the first yellow fever vaccination. The receptors derive from a man younger than 30 who received the YFV17D yellow fever vaccine.

The rearrangement links TRBV12-3 or TRBV12-4 to TRBJ2-7; 7 positions match TRBD1. V gave up 6 bases and J gave up 5 bases; unmatched junction bases: 10. The CDR3 is made up of 14 amino acids. Here the CDR3 DNA reads TGTGCCAGCAGCCCTGACTTACAGGGGCACGAGCAGTACTTC. It yields the protein CASSPDLQGHEQYF.

Here the CDR3 DNA reads TGTGCCAGCAGAGGACTAGCGGGGGCCTCCATCAACGAGCAGTACGTC. It encodes CASRGLAGASINEQYV. This sequence joins TRBV2 and TRBJ2-7; 13 positions match TRBD2. CDR3 size: 16 residues. J gave up 5 bases and V 6 bases, and 10 bases lay outside the gene matches. Germline CDR1 SNHLY, CDR2 FYNNEI.